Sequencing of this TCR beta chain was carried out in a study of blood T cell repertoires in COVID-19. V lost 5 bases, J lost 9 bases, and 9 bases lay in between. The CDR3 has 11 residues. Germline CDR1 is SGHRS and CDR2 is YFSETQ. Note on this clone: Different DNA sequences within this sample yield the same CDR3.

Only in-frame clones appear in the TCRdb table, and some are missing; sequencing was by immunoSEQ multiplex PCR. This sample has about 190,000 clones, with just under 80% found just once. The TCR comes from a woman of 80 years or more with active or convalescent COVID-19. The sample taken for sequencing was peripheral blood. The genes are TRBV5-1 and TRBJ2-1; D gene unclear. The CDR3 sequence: CASSFDTEQFF. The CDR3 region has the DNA TGCGCCAGCAGTTTTGACACTGAGCAGTTCTTC.